Given below is one T cell receptor (beta chain) in context. What it recognizes is unknown. The length of the CDR3 is 15 residues. These data belong to a study of cytomegalovirus exposure and HLA in healthy donors. Study-level background: A data release that came early held tens of millions of unique TCRs from HLA-typed donors. Overall study results and limits: Immune exposure information comprised only CMV serostatus. For most subjects, TCR beta sequences were reported to predict HLA-A and HLA-B alleles with accuracy. Associated with cytomegalovirus, according to the listing, were around 160 TCR beta chains.

The PCR was carried out with 60 Vbeta primers and 13 Jbeta primers. Sequencing was performed with immunoSEQ multiplex PCR; in TCRdb, only in-frame clones are kept and a portion is missing. The sample comprises 150,000 to 200,000 clones, around three quarters of which are singletons, and around 1% rests with the top ten. The clonotype originates from a woman between 40 and 55 years old in good health and CMV-seronegative. Specimen: PBMCs. J is TRBJ2-2 and V is TRBV21-1; the table's D call TRBD1 went unverified against the DNA. TRBV21-1 is a pseudogene locus. DNA for the CDR3: TGTGCCAGGGTCCCCGGACAGGGGAACACCGGGGAGCTGTTTTTT. Translating gives CARVPGQGNTGELFF.